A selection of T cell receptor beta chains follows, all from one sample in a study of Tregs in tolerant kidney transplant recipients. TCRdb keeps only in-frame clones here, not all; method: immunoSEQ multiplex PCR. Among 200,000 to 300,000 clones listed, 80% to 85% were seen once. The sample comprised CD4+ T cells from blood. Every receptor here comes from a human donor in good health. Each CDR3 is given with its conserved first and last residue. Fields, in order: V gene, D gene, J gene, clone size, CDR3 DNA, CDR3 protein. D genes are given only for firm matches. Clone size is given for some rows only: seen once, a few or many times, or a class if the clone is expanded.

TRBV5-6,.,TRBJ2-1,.,TGTGCCAGCAGATTTATTCAGAGCGGGTTTGGAAATGAGCAGTTCTTC,CASRFIQSGFGNEQFF
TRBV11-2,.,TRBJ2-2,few,TGTGCCAGCAGCTTAGATCGTTGGAGCGGGGAGCTGTTTTTT,CASSLDRWSGELFF
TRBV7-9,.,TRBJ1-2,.,TGTGCCAGCAGCTTTGGGGGGGCTAACTATGGCTACACCTTC,CASSFGGANYGYTF
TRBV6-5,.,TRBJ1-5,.,TGTGCCAGCAGTTACTCGTTCAGGGCCGGCAATCAGCCCCAGCATTTT,CASSYSFRAGNQPQHF
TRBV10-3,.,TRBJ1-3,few,TGTGCCACCGGGGCCTCAGGAAACACCATATATTTT,CATGASGNTIYF
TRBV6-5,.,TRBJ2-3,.,TGTGCCAGCAGTTTGTACAGGACCTCCACAGATACGCAGTATTTT,CASSLYRTSTDTQYF
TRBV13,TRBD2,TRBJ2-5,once,TGTGCCAGCAGCCGACTAGCGGGCCGGAAAGAGACCCAGTACTTC,CASSRLAGRKETQYF
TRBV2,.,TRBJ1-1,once,TGTGCCAGCAGTGAAAGGGGGGCCGTAGTAGCTTTCTTT,CASSERGAVVAFF
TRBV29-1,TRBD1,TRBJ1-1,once,TGCAGCGTTGGATCCAGGGGGGTTTCTGAAGCTTTCTTT,CSVGSRGVSEAFF
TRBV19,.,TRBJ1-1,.,TGTGCCAGTAGTATAGATGCGGGCATTCGGAACACTGAAGCTTTCTTT,CASSIDAGIRNTEAFF
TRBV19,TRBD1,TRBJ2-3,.,TGTGCCAGTAGACCGGACAGGGGTGCCGGGTCGCAGTATTTT,CASRPDRGAGSQYF
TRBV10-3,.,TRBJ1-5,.,TGTGCCATCAGTGAGTATGGAGATAGCAATCAGCCCCAGCATTTT,CAISEYGDSNQPQHF
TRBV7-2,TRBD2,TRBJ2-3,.,TGTGCCAGCAGCCTTACTAGCGGGGGGCCCCGACTCCCTCTGGATTTT,CASSLTSGGPRLPLDF
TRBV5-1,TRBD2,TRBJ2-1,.,TGCGCCAGCAGAGTTGTTACTAGCGAGAGTCGTGAGCAGTTCTTC,CASRVVTSESREQFF
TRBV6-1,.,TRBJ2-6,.,TGTGCCAGCAGCCAGCCTGGGGCCAACGTCCTGACTTTC,CASSQPGANVLTF
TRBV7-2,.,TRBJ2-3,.,TGTGCCAGCAGCTTAGAAAGGGTAGATACGCAGTATTTT,CASSLERVDTQYF
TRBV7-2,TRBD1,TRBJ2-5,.,TGTGCCAGCAGCTTTATACAGGGGACGGAGACCCAGTACTTC,CASSFIQGTETQYF
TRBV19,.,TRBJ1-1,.,TGTGCCAGTAGTCCACGTCGGGCAGCGAACACTGAAGCTTTCTTT,CASSPRRAANTEAFF
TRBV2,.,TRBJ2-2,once,TGTGCCAGCAGTGAGGAGGGGGGCGACACCGGGGAGCTGTTTTTT,CASSEEGGDTGELFF
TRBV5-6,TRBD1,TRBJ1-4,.,TGTGCCAGCAGCCCCACGACAGGGACTAATGAAAAACTGTTTTTT,CASSPTTGTNEKLFF
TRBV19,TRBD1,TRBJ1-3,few,TGTGCCAGTATGGCCCGACAGGGAGTGAACACCATATATTTT,CASMARQGVNTIYF
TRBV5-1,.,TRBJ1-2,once,TGCGCCAGCAGCTTGTACAGGGACGGCTACACCTTC,CASSLYRDGYTF